Detailed here is one T cell receptor beta chain. Repertoires were generated with immunoSEQ multiplex PCR, while TCRdb's copy carries only in-frame clones and drops some. The sample holds about 50,000 clones, about 87% seen once. These data originate in a study of blood T cell repertoires in COVID-19. Study summary: The samples span acute and convalescent COVID-19 from the United States, Italy and Spain.

This sequence originates from a human donor with active COVID-19. The donor label of this sample is uncertain. Input material: peripheral blood.

The CDR3: CASSPRTGANQPQHF. Here the CDR3 DNA reads TGTGCCAGCAGCCCACGGACAGGGGCGAATCAGCCCCAGCATTTT. The chain joins TRBV11-2 to TRBJ1-5; 9 bases align to TRBD1. The V gene's germline CDR1 is SGHAT and CDR2 FQNNGV. This CDR3 is built from 15 residues. V lost 5 bases, J lost 4 bases, and 6 bases stayed unmatched. Using reference TRBV11-2 and TRBJ1-5 for the parts outside the CDR3, the full variable domain is EAGVAQSPRYKIIEKRQSVAFWCNPISGHATLYWYQQILGQGPKLLIQFQNNGVVDDSQLPKDRFSAERLKGVDSTLKIQPAKLEDSAVYLCASSPRTGANQPQHFGDGTRLSIL.